This T cell receptor beta chain was documented in a study of T-cell reconstitution after alpha-beta-depleted transplantation in children. Preparation of the TCRbeta library used unique molecular identifiers. One entry per CDR3 protein, called by TCRdb with MiXCR from the PCR reads. The sample has some 520,000 distinct CDR3 sequences; roughly 33% are singletons. Germline V gene sequence: CDR1 SGHTA, CDR2 FQGNSA. J was trimmed by 7 bases and V by 4 bases; bases with no gene match: 10. The CDR3 contains 15 residues. The receptor's source is a human donor who donated a stem cell graft to a child with aplastic anemia. The sample in question was PBMCs from the stem cell graft donor, obtained from the stem cell graft. The chain recombines TRBV7-2 with TRBJ2-1, with 7 bases matching TRBD1. The CDR3 protein is CASSSDRAVANEQFF. DNA for the CDR3: TGTGCCAGCAGCTCCGACAGGGCCGTTGCAAATGAGCAGTTCTTC.